Sequencing of this T cell receptor (beta chain) was carried out in a study of blood T cell repertoires in COVID-19. TCRdb's table, derived via immunoSEQ multiplex PCR, lists solely in-frame clones and lacks some. The table lists about 130,000 clones, approximately 84% of them singletons. Per germline, CDR1 LNHNV and CDR2 YYDKDF (reference sequence). The CDR3 is 13 residues long. V lost 4 bases, J lost 14 bases, and 12 bases stayed unmatched. The sample consisted of peripheral blood. This TCR was sampled from a human donor in a cohort sampled during active COVID-19. The V gene is TRBV15, the J gene TRBJ1-1, with TRBD1 identical over 8 bases. CDR3 coding DNA: TGTGCCACCAGCAACTTGGACAGGGTTGATTCCTTCTTT. It translates to CATSNLDRVDSFF.